Below, 8 T cell receptor beta chains from the same sample are listed, as sequenced in a study of T-cell memory formation after mild COVID-19. A single record per CDR3 protein comes from TCRdb applying MiXCR to the 5' RACE reads. The repertoire holds 450,000 or so distinct CDR3 sequences, around 19% seen once, with about 8.8% in the top ten. Input material: PBMCs or a T cell subset sorted from them (not recorded which). The source is an adult woman who had mild COVID-19 (a few samples of this study predate the infection). Cell type and time point are not known.

This chain joins TRBV4-3 and TRBJ2-7, with D perhaps being TRBD1 or TRBD2 (5 bases each). The CDR3 length is 14 residues. Trimming left V 4 bases short and J 2 bases short, with 12 bases between. In germline, CDR1 is LGHNA, CDR2 YSLEER. CDR3 amino acids: CASSLRLGPYEQYF. The CDR3 nucleotides read TGCGCCAGCAGCCTTCGACTGGGACCCTACGAGCAGTACTTC.

This chain joins TRBV6-6 and TRBJ1-2; D is possibly TRBD1 (5 bases). V lost 6 bases and J 7 bases, leaving 18 bases between the germline ends. CDR1 and CDR2 (germline): MNHNY, SVGAGI (reference sequence). This CDR3 comprises 14 residues. The CDR3, as DNA: TGTGCCAGCAGCACTAACGGCAGGGTCGGTGGCTACACCTTC. Translated: CASSTNGRVGGYTF.

The chain has TRBV20-1 and TRBJ1-2; 9 bases line up with TRBD1. The CDR3 is 14 residues long. Germline values: CDR1 DFQATT, CDR2 SNEGSKA (reference sequence). Trimming took 3 bases from V and 4 from J; bases not matched to a gene: 6. Written as DNA, the CDR3 is TGCAGTGCTAGGGGACAGGGCGGGTCCTATGGCTACACCTTC. Translated, it gives CSARGQGGSYGYTF.

J is TRBJ2-3 and V is TRBV5-1; possibly TRBD1 for D (5 bases). Germline CDR1 reads SGHRS; CDR2 reads YFSETQ. V was trimmed by 3 bases and J by 3 bases, leaving 17 bases between them. This CDR3 is built from 16 residues. The CDR3 DNA sequence: TGCGCCAGCAGCTCAGGGCATAGCAGGCTTACAGATACGCAGTATTTT. This sequence encodes CASSSGHSRLTDTQYF.

This chain uses TRBV10-3 with TRBJ2-1; 9 bases are a match to TRBD2. The CDR3 is 15 residues long. V was clipped by 2 bases and J by 3 bases; unmatched bases: 2. CDR1 and CDR2 from the germline V gene are ENHRY and SYGVKD. CDR3 residues: CAISEQRGDYNEQFF. The CDR3 DNA follows: TGTGCCATCAGTGAGCAGCGGGGGGACTACAATGAGCAGTTCTTC.

V usage is TRBV4-2 and J usage is TRBJ1-1, with a possible D match to TRBD1 (5 bases). V dropped 2 bases and J dropped 3 bases, with 25 bases sitting between them. The CDR3 length is 19 residues. Germline CDR1 reads LGHNA; CDR2 reads YNFKEQ. CDR3 nucleotides: TGTGCCAGCAGCCAATCAAGGGGAAGGGAGGGGCGGATTTACACTGAAGCTTTCTTT. Translated: CASSQSRGREGRIYTEAFF.

V gene TRBV28 combines with J gene TRBJ1-5, with 10 bases aligning to TRBD1. The CDR3 has 14 amino acids. V trimming: 10 bases; J trimming: 6 bases; junction bases outside the gene matches: 9. Per the germline V gene, CDR1 is MDHEN and CDR2 is SYDVKM. The CDR3 region is CATAHGTGAQPQHF. Here the CDR3 DNA reads TGTGCCACTGCCCACGGGACAGGGGCTCAGCCCCAGCATTTT.

The CDR3 sequence is CASRNGQGAFGELFF. CDR3 DNA sequence: TGTGCCAGCAGAAATGGACAGGGGGCGTTCGGGGAGCTGTTTTTT. V and J are TRBV6-5 and TRBJ2-2; 11 positions match TRBD1. Losses at the gene ends were 6 bases for V and 7 bases for J; bases not matched to a gene: 7. Germline-derived CDR1 and CDR2 are MNHEY and SVGAGI. CDR3 length equals 15 residues.